Listed below are T cell receptor beta chains from one sample, sequenced in a study of CXCR3-negative and CXCR3-positive naive CD8 T cells. TCRdb re-called the 5' RACE reads and gives one entry per CDR3 protein, without DNA. The table for this sample gives around 96,000 distinct CDR3 sequences. Sequencing was done on a sample of naive CXCR3- CD8+ T cells from blood. The receptors shown here come from a human donor in good health. Some clones in this sample may be carry-over from other donors' samples. Each CDR3 is given with its conserved first and last residue. Fields, in order: V gene, J gene, CDR3 protein.

>TRBV2|TRBJ2-4
CASRGPPSVLAKNIQYF
>TRBV29-1|TRBJ2-3
CSVEGVPLGTDTQYF
>TRBV24-1|TRBJ2-2
CATSEPGLAGNTGELFF
>TRBV11-2|TRBJ2-2
CASRSRRARNPGELFF
>TRBV19|TRBJ2-4
CASSSGAKNIQYF
>TRBV28|TRBJ2-5
CASSLWGEPGGYQETQYF
>TRBV20-1|TRBJ2-7
CSARALGHAYEQYF
>TRBV7-7|TRBJ2-7
CASSPGTSGSFEQYF
>TRBV6-2/TRBV6-3|TRBJ2-1
CASSYSVSGPSSYNEQFF
>TRBV12-3/TRBV12-4|TRBJ2-7
CASSLTGTYEQYF
>TRBV6-5|TRBJ2-1
CASSYSSGVYNEQFF
>TRBV6-6|TRBJ2-5
CASSYMALAGGRETQYF
>TRBV20-1|TRBJ2-3
CSTGTGTTDTQYF
>TRBV7-8|TRBJ2-5
CASSQLAGSLKETQYF
>TRBV12-3/TRBV12-4|TRBJ2-1
CASSLMSGVNEQFF
>TRBV11-2|TRBJ2-3
CASSLRWADTDTQYF
>TRBV20-1|TRBJ2-1
CSARVDRGVEQFF
>TRBV29-1|TRBJ2-1
CSAGGISYNEQFF
>TRBV12-3/TRBV12-4|TRBJ2-4
CASSSAGGGLAKNIQYF
>TRBV18|TRBJ2-2
CASSLTDRRIFAGELFF
>TRBV28|TRBJ1-2
CASSPPTGIHEYTF
>TRBV6-6|TRBJ1-1
CASSYSITGSPTEAFF
>TRBV7-6|TRBJ1-2
CASSPGTAEDGYTF
>TRBV7-2|TRBJ2-3
CASSLKGEPDTQYF